The clone carrying this T cell receptor (beta chain) was seen ten or more times. This specimen belongs to a study of regulatory T cells in long-lasting Graves disease. Relying on iRepertoire HTBI primers and Arm-PCR of CDR3 regions, the team built TCR beta libraries. MiXCR was run by TCRdb on the multiplex PCR reads, yielding one entry per CDR3 protein. The data hold roughly 350,000 distinct CDR3 sequences, with 15% to 20% observed a single time. Specified time point: newly diagnosed GD, antithyroid drugs for less than 3 months. The authors made the TCR library using RNA they extracted from PBMCs. CDR1 and CDR2 (germline): SNHLY, FYNNEI. This CDR3 spans 12 amino acids. V lost 8 bases and J 4 bases, leaving 11 bases between the germline ends. This sample also belongs to another study, concerning T cells in Graves' hyperthyroidism and ophthalmopathy.

The chain couples TRBV2 to TRBJ1-2; D remains unclear. The receptor comes from a woman younger than 30 with Graves disease. The sample here was peripheral blood mononuclear cells (PBMCs), taken at new diagnosis, from a patient treated with antithyroid drugs. CDR3 region: CASESGGYGYTF. For the CDR3, the DNA is TGTGCCAGCGAGTCCGGAGGCTATGGCTACACCTTC.